Listed here is a single T cell receptor (beta chain). Its antigen is unidentified. Gene names follow the mouse nomenclature. The observed sequence ends 1 residue before the CDR3 terminus, with the missing tail filled in from the germline J gene. Trimming shortened V by 4 bases and J by 0 bases, and 11 bases separated the two germline ends. The CDR3 totals 15 residues. Germline lookup yields CDR1 LGHNA and CDR2 YNLKQL (reference sequence). This sample is drawn from a study of tissue T cells after allogeneic stem cell transplantation. Whole-study results and caveats: Across patients, clones rarely overlapped, yet motif clusters were shared tissue-specifically.

The sample's time point: mouse harvest day 7 after allogeneic transplant. Mouse grafts combined 10^7 T-cell-depleted bone marrow cells with 10^6 splenic CD5+ T cells. The table came from immunoSEQ multiplex PCR; TCRdb's copy has only in-frame clones and leaves some out. The data show some 10,000 clones, less than 55% seen once. Input material: skin. The chain recombines TRBV5 with TRBJ2-3; D may be TRBD1 (6 bases). The sequence was obtained from a female BALB/c mouse given C57BL/6 T cells with graft-versus-host disease after an allogeneic hematopoietic cell transplant. The CDR3 DNA, read in part, is TGTGCCAGCAGCCGAGGGACAACTAGTGCAGAAACGCTGTAT. Protein sequence: CASSRGTTSAETLY. The full CDR3 sequence reads CASSRGTTSAETLYF.